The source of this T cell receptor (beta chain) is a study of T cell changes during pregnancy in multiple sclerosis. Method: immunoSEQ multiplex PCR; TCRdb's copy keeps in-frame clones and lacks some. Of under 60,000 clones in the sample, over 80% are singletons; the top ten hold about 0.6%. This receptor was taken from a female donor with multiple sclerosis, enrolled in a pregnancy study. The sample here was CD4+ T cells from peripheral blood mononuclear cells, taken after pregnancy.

CDR3 sequence: CASRPRGGETQYF. CDR3 bases: TGTGCCAGCAGACCCAGGGGCGGAGAGACCCAGTACTTC. The V gene is TRBV7-9, the J gene TRBJ2-5, with a tentative D call TRBD1 (6 bases). The CDR3 contains 13 residues. Germline assignment: CDR1 SEHNR and CDR2 FQNEAQ (reference sequence). Deletions cut 6 bases from V and 4 bases from J, with 12 bases between.